The clone carrying this T cell receptor beta chain was detected only a few times. The antigen remains undetermined. The CDR3 contains 14 residues. Germline V CDR1 and CDR2: SGHKS, YYEKEE (reference sequence). V lost 2 bases and J lost 1, with 7 bases in between. This sample is drawn from a study of cytomegalovirus exposure and HLA in healthy donors. It was with 60 Vbeta and 13 Jbeta primers that the PCR ran. The protocol was immunoSEQ multiplex PCR, while the TCRdb copy is restricted to in-frame clones and leaves out a portion. The top ten clones hold 1.5% to 2% of a sample with 100,000 to 150,000 clones, approximately 80% of them seen once. Study findings and constraints: A previous analysis found most TCR beta V segments productive roughly 87% or roughly 30% of the time. In a later analysis, a missense DCLRE1C variant was linked to TCR beta V- and J-gene trimming. The only immune exposure information that was available was CMV serostatus. HLA-A and HLA-B allele assignments for most subjects were reportedly predicted accurately using TCR beta sequences.

The sequencing input was PBMCs. The clonotype comes from a man in his forties or fifties in good health and CMV-seronegative. V gene TRBV5-5 combines with J gene TRBJ1-5; no firm D call. CDR3: CASSLGGSNQPQHF. The CDR3 nucleotides read TGTGCCAGCAGCTTAGGAGGGAGCAATCAGCCCCAGCATTTT.